This entry is about one T cell receptor (beta chain). The target antigen is unknown. Produced via immunoSEQ multiplex PCR; TCRdb's table is partial and in-frame only. The table has about 79,000 clones, approximately 85% seen once. Patients who had autoimmune disease history or got systemic immunosuppression were left out. The CDR3 consists of 13 residues. Germline V gives CDR1 SGHTA, CDR2 FQGTGA. V was clipped by 4 bases and J by 4 bases, with 8 bases between them. These data belong to a study of OX40 agonist ivuxolimab in advanced cancers. In the study overall: From roughly 20 to 79 years was the age range, with a mean of 60 years, and over 70% were male.

The study's findings and limits: Mean expanded clone counts were higher in CD8+ than CD4+ T cells.

V gene TRBV7-3 combines with J gene TRBJ2-1; D remains unclear. This TCR was sampled from an adult with an advanced solid tumor such as melanoma, head and neck, liver or kidney cancer. Sequenced material: CD4+ or CD8+ T cells sorted from blood, taken in a trial of the OX40 agonist ivuxolimab. This chain's CDR3 is CASSSSGYNEQFF. CDR3 nucleotide sequence: TGTGCCAGCAGCTCGTCTGGATACAATGAGCAGTTCTTC.